This entry lists 22 T cell receptor beta chains sequenced from one sample in a study of cytomegalovirus exposure and HLA in healthy donors. With 60 Vbeta and 13 Jbeta primers, the PCR was carried out. Only in-frame clones appear in the TCRdb table, and some are missing; sequencing was by immunoSEQ multiplex PCR. The repertoire table contains 35,000 to 50,000 clones. Sequenced input: PBMCs. Receptor source: a woman aged 30 to 39 in good health and CMV-seropositive.

Here the CDR3 DNA reads TGTGCCAGCAGTGCCAGGGGCTCTGGAAACACCATATATTTT. Translation: CASSARGSGNTIYF. The chain carries TRBV27 and TRBJ1-3; the D gene is possibly TRBD1 (6 bases). The V and J ends lost 5 bases and 0 bases respectively, with 8 bases between them. The CDR3 spans 14 residues. In germline, CDR1 is MNHEY, CDR2 SMNVEV (reference sequence).

The chain employs TRBV5-1 and TRBJ2-1; 11 bases map to TRBD2. J gave up 9 bases and V 3 bases, and 14 bases lay outside the gene matches. Germline lookup yields CDR1 SGHRS and CDR2 YFSETQ. The CDR3 has 17 amino acids. CDR3 bases: TGCGCCAGCAGCTCTCCTTCTCCTAGCGGGGGGAGTCCTGAGCAGTTCTTC. The encoded protein is CASSSPSPSGGSPEQFF.

This chain uses TRBV13 with TRBJ1-2; the match to TRBD1 covers 8 bases. Germline values: CDR1 PRHDT, CDR2 FYEKMQ (reference sequence). The CDR3 has 16 residues. The ends lost 0 bases at V and 0 bases at J; junction bases unmatched: 3. CDR3 protein: CASSLGGQVSNYGYTF. CDR3 sequence (DNA): TGTGCCAGCAGCTTAGGGGGACAGGTCTCTAACTATGGCTACACCTTC.

CDR3 sequence reads: CASSSSTSGGAYEQYF. The CDR3 DNA is TGTGCCAGCAGCTCATCGACTAGCGGGGGGGCCTACGAGCAGTACTTC. The chain employs TRBV7-2 and TRBJ2-7; 14 bases align to TRBD2. The germline V gene encodes CDR1 SGHTA and CDR2 FQGNSA. Trimming at V came to 4 bases and at J to 2 bases, leaving 4 bases not matched to a gene. The CDR3 runs 16 residues.

The chain links TRBV19 to TRBJ1-2; D is uncertain. The germline CDR1 and CDR2 sequences are LNHDA and SQIVND (reference sequence). The CDR3 is 12 amino acids. The germline V and J ends were trimmed by 10 bases and 8 bases, with 17 bases remaining between them. The CDR3 bases are TGTGCCACTCACACCTTGGCCCTCGGCTACACCTTC. Protein: CATHTLALGYTF.

The chain is built from TRBV5-6 and TRBJ2-3, with 12 bases that match TRBD2. With 0 bases clipped from V and 4 bases from J, the junction kept 3 bases outside the gene matches. Germline assignment: CDR1 SGHDT and CDR2 YYEEEE. The CDR3 loop spans 16 amino acids. The CDR3 bases are TGTGCCAGCAGCTTGGCTAGCGGGGGGGCTTCAGATACGCAGTATTTT. This codes for CASSLASGGASDTQYF.

This chain uses TRBV19 with TRBJ2-7, with 9 bases that match TRBD1. The germline V gene encodes CDR1 LNHDA and CDR2 SQIVND (reference sequence). The V and J ends lost 4 bases and 6 bases, in that order; junction bases with no gene match: 7. The CDR3 runs 14 residues. The CDR3 coding sequence is TGTGCCAGTAGTAGAACGGACAGGGGTGGCGAGCAGTACTTC. It is translated as CASSRTDRGGEQYF.

The rearrangement links TRBV5-1 to TRBJ1-1; perhaps TRBD1 as D (6 bases). Per germline, CDR1 SGHRS and CDR2 YFSETQ. CDR3 length: 13 amino acids. Trimming pared 4 bases from V and 1 base from J, leaving 8 bases between. The CDR3 DNA sequence: TGCGCCAGCAGCCCCAGGGGGAACACTGAAGCTTTCTTT. It is translated as CASSPRGNTEAFF. Drawing the rest from reference TRBV5-1 and TRBJ1-1, the complete variable domain is KAGVTQTPRYLIKTRGQQVTLSCSPISGHRSVSWYQQTPGQGLQFLFEYFSETQRNKGNFPGRFSGRQFSNSRSEMNVSTLELGDSALYLCASSPRGNTEAFFGQGTRLTVV.

This sequence joins TRBV7-8 and TRBJ2-2; TRBD1 might be the D (6 bases). Germline values: CDR1 SGHVS, CDR2 FQNEAQ. The CDR3 runs 14 residues. The V gene lost 3 bases and the J gene lost 9 bases, with 14 bases spanning the gap. The CDR3 sequence: CASSLGQSSRELFF. The CDR3 DNA reads TGTGCCAGCAGCTTGGGACAAAGCTCCCGGGAGCTGTTTTTT.

The chain carries TRBV4-1 and TRBJ2-1; 13 bases are shared with TRBD2. The CDR3 runs to 20 residues. The germline CDR1 and CDR2 sequences are MGHRA and YSYEKL. J lost 3 bases, V lost 2 bases, and 13 bases had no gene match. CDR3 amino acids: CASSQKALIGLAGDYNEQFF. Here the CDR3 DNA reads TGCGCCAGCAGCCAAAAAGCTCTAATAGGACTAGCGGGGGACTACAATGAGCAGTTCTTC.

The CDR3 DNA follows: TGTGCCAGCAGCGCGACTAGCGGGGGATACAATGAGCAGTTCTTC. It yields the protein CASSATSGGYNEQFF. This rearrangement joins TRBV9 to TRBJ2-1; TRBD2 matches at 12 bases. Germline CDR1 SGDLS, CDR2 YYNGEE. The CDR3 covers 15 residues. Losses at the gene ends were 3 bases for V and 4 bases for J; bases not matched to a gene: 2.

The chain uses TRBV10-1 and TRBJ1-5; D is undetermined. Germline CDR1 and CDR2: WNHNN and SYGVQD (reference sequence). The V gene lost 3 bases and the J gene lost 6 bases, with 6 bases spanning the gap. The CDR3 is 12 amino acids. The CDR3 DNA sequence: TGCGCCAGCAGTGAACCCGGTCAGCCCCAGCATTTT. Translating it yields CASSEPGQPQHF.

V is TRBV13 and J is TRBJ1-1; D not certain. The V end was cut by 1 base, the J end by 6 bases, with 15 bases between. Germline CDR1 reads PRHDT; CDR2 reads FYEKMQ (reference sequence). This CDR3 comprises 15 residues. CDR3 DNA sequence: TGTGCCAGCAGCTTAGTTGGCAGCGGGCGACCTGAAGCTTTCTTT. Its protein is CASSLVGSGRPEAFF.

V and J are TRBV7-9 and TRBJ1-2, with D possibly matching TRBD1 (5 bases). The germline V gene has CDR1 SEHNR and CDR2 FQNEAQ (reference sequence). Trimming cost V 5 bases and J 2 bases, with 12 bases left between them. The CDR3 has 14 residues. This CDR3 is CASSLGRGNYGYTF. For the CDR3, the DNA is TGTGCCAGCAGCCTAGGGCGGGGGAACTATGGCTACACCTTC.

The rearrangement joins TRBV7-2 to TRBJ2-3; 7 bases map to TRBD2. Trimming at V came to 5 bases and at J to 0 bases, leaving 2 bases not matched to a gene. CDR1 and CDR2 from the germline V gene are SGHTA and FQGNSA. The CDR3 extends over 14 amino acids. The CDR3 region has the DNA TGTGCCAGCAGCAACGGGGGGAGCACAGATACGCAGTATTTT. Translated: CASSNGGSTDTQYF.

The V call is TRBV19, the J call TRBJ1-5; TRBD1 aligns across 11 bases. Trimming at V came to 1 base and at J to 6 bases, leaving 2 bases not matched to a gene. CDR3 size: 15 residues. From germline, CDR1 is LNHDA and CDR2 SQIVND (reference sequence). The CDR3 reads CASSIGGTGGQPQHF. The CDR3 DNA reads TGTGCCAGTAGTATAGGCGGGACAGGGGGTCAGCCCCAGCATTTT. The variable domain in full, with the rest retrieved from reference TRBV19 and TRBJ1-5, is DGGITQSPKYLFRKEGQNVTLSCEQNLNHDAMYWYRQDPGQGLRLIYYSQIVNDFQKGDIAEGYSVSREKKESFPLTVTSAQKNPTAFYLCASSIGGTGGQPQHFGDGTRLSIL.

The CDR3: CASSRRFLAPYEQYF. CDR3 DNA: TGTGCCAGCAGCCGGAGGTTCCTTGCTCCCTACGAGCAGTACTTC. The chain joins TRBV13 to TRBJ2-7; possible D gene TRBD2, 5 bases. Germline-derived CDR1 and CDR2 are PRHDT and FYEKMQ (reference sequence). V was pared by 5 bases and J by 2 bases, with 16 bases between. This CDR3 contains 15 residues. Variable domain in full (rest from reference TRBV13 and TRBJ2-7): AAGVIQSPRHLIKEKRETATLKCYPIPRHDTVYWYQQGPGQDPQFLISFYEKMQSDKGSIPDRFSAQQFSDYHSELNMSSLELGDSALYFCASSRRFLAPYEQYFGPGTRLTVT.

V and J are TRBV28 and TRBJ1-5; TRBD1 agrees at 7 bases. J lost 5 bases, V lost 5 bases, and 6 bases had no gene match. The CDR3 has 14 amino acids. CDR1 is MDHEN and CDR2 is SYDVKM in the germline V gene. CDR3 nucleotides: TGTGCCAGCAGTGAGACAGGGCCCCATCAGCCCCAGCATTTT. Translation: CASSETGPHQPQHF.

The CDR3 DNA follows: TGTGCCAGCAGCTTAGAGGACACCCCGTCCTACGAGCAGTACTTC. Amino acid sequence: CASSLEDTPSYEQYF. The J gene is TRBJ2-7, the V gene TRBV11-2; tentatively, D is TRBD1 (5 bases). The CDR3 sequence is 15 residues long. The germline CDR1 and CDR2 sequences are SGHAT and FQNNGV. Trimming pared 0 bases from V and 1 base from J, leaving 10 bases between.

V usage is TRBV18 and J usage is TRBJ1-4, with unresolved D. V lost 4 bases and J 0 bases, leaving 12 bases between the germline ends. The V gene's germline CDR1 is KGHSH and CDR2 LQKENI. This CDR3 comprises 16 residues. CDR3 protein: CASSQFSGSTNEKLFF. Here the CDR3 DNA reads TGTGCCAGCTCACAATTCAGCGGGTCAACTAATGAAAAACTGTTTTTT.

The J gene is TRBJ2-5, the V gene TRBV11-2; TRBD2 matches 12 bases. Trimming at V came to 2 bases and at J to 2 bases, leaving 0 bases not matched to a gene. CDR1 and CDR2 (germline): SGHAT, FQNNGV. The CDR3 is made up of 15 amino acids. The CDR3 sequence: CASSLLAGGQETQYF. CDR3 bases: TGTGCCAGCAGCTTACTAGCGGGGGGGCAAGAGACCCAGTACTTC.

The gene calls are TRBV28 and TRBJ2-7; TRBD2 is a possible D gene (6 bases). Germline V lookup: CDR1 MDHEN, CDR2 SYDVKM. Trimming removed 3 bases at V and 2 bases at J, with 14 bases between. The CDR3 consists of 15 residues. The CDR3 DNA reads as TGTGCCAGCAGTTTTGCGTTGGGGGGTACCTACGAGCAGTACTTC. Translated, it gives CASSFALGGTYEQYF. The complete variable domain, with remaining parts taken from reference TRBV28 and TRBJ2-7, reads DVKVTQSSRYLVKRTGEKVFLECVQDMDHENMFWYRQDPGLGLRLIYFSYDVKMKEKGDIPEGYSVSREKKERFSLILESASTNQTSMYLCASSFALGGTYEQYFGPGTRLTVT.